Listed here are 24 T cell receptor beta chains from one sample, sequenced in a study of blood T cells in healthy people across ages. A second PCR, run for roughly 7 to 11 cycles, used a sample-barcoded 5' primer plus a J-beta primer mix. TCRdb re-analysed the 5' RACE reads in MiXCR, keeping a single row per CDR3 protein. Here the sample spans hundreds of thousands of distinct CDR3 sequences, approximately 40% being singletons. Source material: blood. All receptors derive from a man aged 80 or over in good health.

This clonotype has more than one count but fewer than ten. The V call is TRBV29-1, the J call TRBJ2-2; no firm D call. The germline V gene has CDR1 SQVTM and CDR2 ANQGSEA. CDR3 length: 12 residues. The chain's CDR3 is CTLGPNTGELFF. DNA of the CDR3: TGCACCCTAGGTCCGAACACCGGGGAGCTGTTTTTT.

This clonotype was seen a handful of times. CDR3 sequence (DNA): TGTGCCAGCAGTAACCAGGGGCTAGCCAAAAACATTCAGTACTTC. Translating gives CASSNQGLAKNIQYF. The V and J genes are TRBV12-3 or TRBV12-4 and TRBJ2-4; possible D gene TRBD1, 6 bases. Deletions cut 5 bases from V and 0 bases from J, with 11 bases between. The CDR3 contains 15 residues.

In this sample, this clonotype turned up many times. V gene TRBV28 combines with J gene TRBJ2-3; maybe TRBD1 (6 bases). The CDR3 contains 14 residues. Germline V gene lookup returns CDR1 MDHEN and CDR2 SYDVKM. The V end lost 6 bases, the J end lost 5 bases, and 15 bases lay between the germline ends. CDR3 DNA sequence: TGTGCCAGCAGACCGACAGGCTTAGTAGATACGCAGTATTTT. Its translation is CASRPTGLVDTQYF.

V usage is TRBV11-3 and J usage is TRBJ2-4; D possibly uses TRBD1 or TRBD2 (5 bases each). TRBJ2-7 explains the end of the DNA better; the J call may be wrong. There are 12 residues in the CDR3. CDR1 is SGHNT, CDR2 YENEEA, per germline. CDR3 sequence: CASSEGRGEQYF. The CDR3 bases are TGTGCCAGCAGCGAGGGTAGGGGCGAGCAGTACTTC.

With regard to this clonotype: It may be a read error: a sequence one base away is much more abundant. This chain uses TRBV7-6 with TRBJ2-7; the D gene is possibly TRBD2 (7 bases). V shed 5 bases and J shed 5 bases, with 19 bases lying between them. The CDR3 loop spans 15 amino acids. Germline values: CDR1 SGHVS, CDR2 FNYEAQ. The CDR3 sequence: CASSPGGALTDEQYF. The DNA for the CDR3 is TGTGCCAGCAGCCCTGGGGGGGCATTAACCGACGAGCAGTACTTC.

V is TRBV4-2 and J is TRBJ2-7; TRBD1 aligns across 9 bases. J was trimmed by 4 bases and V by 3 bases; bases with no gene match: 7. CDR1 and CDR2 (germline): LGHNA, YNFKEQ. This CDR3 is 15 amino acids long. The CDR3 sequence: CASSQVDRGRYEQYF. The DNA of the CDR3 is TGTGCCAGCAGCCAGGTGGACAGGGGTCGGTACGAGCAGTACTTC.

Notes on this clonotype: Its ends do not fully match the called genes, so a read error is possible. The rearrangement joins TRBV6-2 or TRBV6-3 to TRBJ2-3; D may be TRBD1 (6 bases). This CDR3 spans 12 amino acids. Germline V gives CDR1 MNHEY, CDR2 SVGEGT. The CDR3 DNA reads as TGTGACAGCACACAGGGTTCAGATACGCAGTATTTT. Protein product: CDSTQGSDTQYF.

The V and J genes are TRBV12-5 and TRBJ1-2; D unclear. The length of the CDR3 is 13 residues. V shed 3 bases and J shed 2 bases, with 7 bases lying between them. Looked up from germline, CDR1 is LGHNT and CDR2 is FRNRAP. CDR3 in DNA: TGTGCTAGTGGTTTTTCGGGGAACTATGGCTACACCTTC. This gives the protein CASGFSGNYGYTF.

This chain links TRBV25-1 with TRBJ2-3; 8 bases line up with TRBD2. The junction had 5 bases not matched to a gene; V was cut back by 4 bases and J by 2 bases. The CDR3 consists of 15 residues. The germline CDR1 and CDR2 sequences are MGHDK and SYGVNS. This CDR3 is CASSVLAGYTDTQYF. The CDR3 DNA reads TGTGCCAGCAGTGTCTTAGCGGGGTACACAGATACGCAGTATTTT.

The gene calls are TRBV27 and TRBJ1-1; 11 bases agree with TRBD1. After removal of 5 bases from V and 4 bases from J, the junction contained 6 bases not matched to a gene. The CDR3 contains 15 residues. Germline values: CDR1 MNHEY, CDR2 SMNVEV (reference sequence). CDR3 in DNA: TGTGCCAGCAGTGATTGGACAGGGGGCCGCACTGAAGCTTTCTTT. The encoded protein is CASSDWTGGRTEAFF.

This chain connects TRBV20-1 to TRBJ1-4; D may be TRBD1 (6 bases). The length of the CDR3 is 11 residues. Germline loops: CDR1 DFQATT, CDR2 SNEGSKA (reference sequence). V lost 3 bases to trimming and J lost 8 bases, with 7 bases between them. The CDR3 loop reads CSASRGEKLFF. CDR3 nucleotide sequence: TGCAGTGCTAGCAGGGGCGAAAAACTGTTTTTT.

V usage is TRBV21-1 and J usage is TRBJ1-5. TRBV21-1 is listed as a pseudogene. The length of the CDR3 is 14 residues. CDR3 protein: CASSLRRPLGPQHF. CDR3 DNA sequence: TGTGCCAGCAGCCTCAGGAGGCCCCTTGGGCCCCAGCATTTT.

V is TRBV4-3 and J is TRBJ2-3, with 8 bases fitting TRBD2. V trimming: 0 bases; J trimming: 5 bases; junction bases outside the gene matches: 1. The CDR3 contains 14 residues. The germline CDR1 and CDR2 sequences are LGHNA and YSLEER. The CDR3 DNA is TGCGCCAGCAGCCAAGACGGGAGGGAAGATACGCAGTATTTT. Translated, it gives CASSQDGREDTQYF.

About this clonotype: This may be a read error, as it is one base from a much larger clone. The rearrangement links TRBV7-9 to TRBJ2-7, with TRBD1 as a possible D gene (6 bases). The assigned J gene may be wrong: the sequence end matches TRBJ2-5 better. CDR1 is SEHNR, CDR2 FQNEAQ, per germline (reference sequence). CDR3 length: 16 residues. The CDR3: CVSSLTGNRDQETQYF. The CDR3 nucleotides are TGTGTCAGCAGCTTAACCGGGAACAGGGACCAAGAGACCCAGTACTTC.

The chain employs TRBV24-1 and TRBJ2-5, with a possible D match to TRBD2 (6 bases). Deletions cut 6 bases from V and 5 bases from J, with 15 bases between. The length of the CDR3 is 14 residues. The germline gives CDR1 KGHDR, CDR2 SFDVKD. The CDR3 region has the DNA TGTGCCACCAGTAATCACGGGACTCCGGAGACCCAGTACTTC. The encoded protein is CATSNHGTPETQYF.

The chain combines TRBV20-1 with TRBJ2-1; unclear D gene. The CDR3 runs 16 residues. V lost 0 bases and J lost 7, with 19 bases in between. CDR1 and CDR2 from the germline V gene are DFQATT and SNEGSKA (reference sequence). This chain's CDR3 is CSARDPGRRTENEQFF. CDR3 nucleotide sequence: TGCAGTGCTAGAGATCCTGGGCGGAGAACGGAGAATGAGCAGTTCTTC.

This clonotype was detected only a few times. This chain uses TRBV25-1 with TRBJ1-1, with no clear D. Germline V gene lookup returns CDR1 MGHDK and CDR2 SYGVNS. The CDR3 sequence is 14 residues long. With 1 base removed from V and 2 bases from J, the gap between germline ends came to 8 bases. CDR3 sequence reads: CASSEFGRNTEAFF. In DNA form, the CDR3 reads TGTGCCAGCAGTGAATTTGGGCGCAACACTGAAGCTTTCTTT.

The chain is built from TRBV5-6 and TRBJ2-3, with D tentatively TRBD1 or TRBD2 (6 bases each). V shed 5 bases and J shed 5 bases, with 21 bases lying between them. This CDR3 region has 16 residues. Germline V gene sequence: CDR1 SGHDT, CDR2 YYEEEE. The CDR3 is CASSPPLMGGEDTQYF. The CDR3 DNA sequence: TGTGCCAGCAGTCCTCCTCTTATGGGGGGCGAAGATACGCAGTATTTT.

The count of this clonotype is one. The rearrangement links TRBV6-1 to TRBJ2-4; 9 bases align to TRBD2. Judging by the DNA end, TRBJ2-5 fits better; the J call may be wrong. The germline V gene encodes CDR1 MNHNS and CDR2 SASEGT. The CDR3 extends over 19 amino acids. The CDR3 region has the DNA TGTGCCAGCAAACTCTGGGCAGCAACCGGCGGGGGGGTTTGGGAGACCCAGTACTTC. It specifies CASKLWAATGGGVWETQYF.

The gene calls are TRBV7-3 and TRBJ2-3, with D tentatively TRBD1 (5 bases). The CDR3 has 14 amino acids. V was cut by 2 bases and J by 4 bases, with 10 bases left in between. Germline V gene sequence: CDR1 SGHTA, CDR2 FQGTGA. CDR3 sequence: CASSLQGGSDTQYF. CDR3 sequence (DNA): TGTGCCAGCAGCTTACAGGGTGGGTCAGATACGCAGTATTTT. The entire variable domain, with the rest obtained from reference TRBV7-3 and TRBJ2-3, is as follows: GAGVSQTPSNKVTEKGKYVELRCDPISGHTALYWYRQSLGQGPEFLIYFQGTGAADDSGLPNDRFFAVRPEGSVSTLKIQRTERGDSAVYLCASSLQGGSDTQYFGPGTRLTVL.

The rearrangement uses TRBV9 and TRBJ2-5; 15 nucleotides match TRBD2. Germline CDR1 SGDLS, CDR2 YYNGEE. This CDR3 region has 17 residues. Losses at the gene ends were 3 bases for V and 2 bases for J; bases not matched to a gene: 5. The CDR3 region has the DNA TGTGCCAGCAGCGGGGGACTAGCGGGGGGCCCGCAAGAGACCCAGTACTTC. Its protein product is CASSGGLAGGPQETQYF.

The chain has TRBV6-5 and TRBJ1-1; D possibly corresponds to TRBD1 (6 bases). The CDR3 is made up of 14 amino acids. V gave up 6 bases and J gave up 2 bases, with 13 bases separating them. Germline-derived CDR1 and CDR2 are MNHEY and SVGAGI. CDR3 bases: TGTGCCAGCAGAGTGACAGGAAGAAACACTGAAGCTTTCTTT. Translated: CASRVTGRNTEAFF.

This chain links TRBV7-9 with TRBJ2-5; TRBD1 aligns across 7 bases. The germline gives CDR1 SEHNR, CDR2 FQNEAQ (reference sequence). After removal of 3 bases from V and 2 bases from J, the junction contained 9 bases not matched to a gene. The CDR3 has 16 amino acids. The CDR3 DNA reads TGTGCCAGCAGCTTCCCCCAGGCAGGGGGTCAAGAGACCCAGTACTTC. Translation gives CASSFPQAGGQETQYF.

The CDR3 spells CASSRTGETSNYGYTF. Here the CDR3 DNA reads TGTGCCAGCTCTAGGACAGGGGAGACCTCCAACTATGGCTACACCTTC. The chain has TRBV18 and TRBJ1-2; 9 bases are shared with TRBD1. V was pared by 6 bases and J by 2 bases, with 10 bases of the junction left unmatched. From germline, CDR1 is KGHSH and CDR2 LQKENI. This CDR3 comprises 16 residues.